The clone carrying this T cell receptor (beta chain) was observed once. Germline CDR1 and CDR2: SGHNT and YYREEE (reference sequence). Between the trimmed V and J ends, which lost 0 bases and 3 bases, there was a span of 12 bases. The CDR3 covers 16 residues. Using immunoSEQ multiplex PCR, the repertoire was profiled, and TCRdb retains in-frame clones only, with some absent. The profile shows roughly 64,000 clones, 80% to 90% of them singletons. The data were obtained in a study of blood T cell repertoires in COVID-19. This chain joins TRBV5-4 and TRBJ2-2, with D maybe TRBD1 (6 bases). The receptor was derived from a woman aged 60-70 years with acute or convalescent COVID-19. The sequenced sample was peripheral blood. The CDR3 DNA sequence: TGTGCCAGCAGCTTGGGCACAGGGACGTACACCGGGGAGCTGTTTTTT. This sequence encodes CASSLGTGTYTGELFF.